These 23 T cell receptor beta chains were sequenced from one sample in a study of blood T cell repertoires in COVID-19. Method: immunoSEQ multiplex PCR; TCRdb's copy keeps in-frame clones and lacks some. The sample shows under 250,000 clones, roughly four fifths of them seen only once. The specimen sequenced was peripheral blood. The receptor set was obtained from a woman aged 35 to 49 with acute or convalescent COVID-19.

The rearrangement joins TRBV10-3 to TRBJ1-2; maybe TRBD1 (5 bases). This CDR3 has 13 amino acids. Germline CDR1 is ENHRY and CDR2 is SYGVKD. V dropped 10 bases and J dropped 4 bases, with 16 bases sitting between them. The CDR3 nucleotides read TGTGCCACCACCACATTGGGGCCCTATGGCTACACCTTC. This translates into CATTTLGPYGYTF.

This clone was seen once. V and J are TRBV20-1 and TRBJ2-3; TRBD2 is a possible D gene (6 bases). Trimming cost V 3 bases and J 10 bases, with 8 bases left between them. Looked up from germline, CDR1 is DFQATT and CDR2 is SNEGSKA (reference sequence). The CDR3 loop spans 10 amino acids. CDR3 sequence (DNA): TGCAGTGCTAGCCCGGGGGCGCAGTATTTT. Translating gives CSASPGAQYF.

A single count supports this clone. This sequence joins TRBV5-1 and TRBJ2-1; possibly TRBD1 for D (5 bases). The germline V gene has CDR1 SGHRS and CDR2 YFSETQ. This CDR3 is built from 17 residues. V was trimmed by 4 bases and J by 5 bases, leaving 22 bases between them. The CDR3 sequence: CASSGASDHTRDNEQFF. The CDR3 coding sequence is TGCGCCAGCAGCGGGGCAAGTGACCACACGCGCGACAATGAGCAGTTCTTC.

The chain has TRBV6-6 and TRBJ2-1; 12 bases map to TRBD2. This CDR3 is 16 amino acids long. The V segment lost 6 bases and the J segment 0 bases; nucleotides outside the gene matches: 3. Looked up from germline, CDR1 is MNHNY and CDR2 is SVGAGI (reference sequence). The DNA for the CDR3 is TGTGCCAGCAGGCGGACTAGCGGGGCCTCCTACAATGAGCAGTTCTTC. It yields the protein CASRRTSGASYNEQFF.

The chain employs TRBV10-2 and TRBJ2-3; 15 positions agree with TRBD2. This CDR3 spans 16 amino acids. Germline values: CDR1 WSHSY, CDR2 SAAADI. V was pared by 3 bases and J by 11 bases, with 9 bases of the junction left unmatched. The CDR3 here is CASSDPGTSGGTRQYF. The CDR3 coding sequence is TGCGCCAGCAGTGACCCCGGGACTAGCGGGGGGACTCGGCAGTATTTT.

The chain joins TRBV7-6 to TRBJ2-7, with D unclear. Looked up from germline, CDR1 is SGHVS and CDR2 is FNYEAQ. Trimming took 5 bases from V and 3 from J, leaving 20 bases between them. The CDR3 totals 16 residues. CDR3: CASSPAIRGFGYEQYF. The CDR3 DNA reads TGTGCCAGCAGCCCCGCCATCCGAGGTTTCGGCTACGAGCAGTACTTC.

The CDR3 bases are TGTGCCAGCAGCTCCAGGGTAGCTGAGCAGTTCTTC. Residues: CASSSRVAEQFF. This sequence joins TRBV12-3 or TRBV12-4 and TRBJ2-1; the D gene is possibly TRBD1 (5 bases). V lost 6 bases, J lost 9 bases, and 12 bases lay in between. The length of the CDR3 is 12 residues.

CDR3 residues: CASTEQGIEAFF. The CDR3 nucleotides read TGTGCCAGCACCGAACAGGGAATTGAAGCTTTCTTT. J is TRBJ1-1 and V is TRBV7-2, with D tentatively TRBD1 (6 bases). Germline CDR1 is SGHTA and CDR2 is FQGNSA. The CDR3 length is 12 residues. V lost 7 bases, J lost 7 bases, and 13 bases lay in between.

The chain has TRBV7-2 and TRBJ2-3; weak D call: TRBD1 (6 bases). The CDR3 runs 16 residues. V lost 6 bases, J lost 0 bases, and 16 bases lay in between. Germline-derived CDR1 and CDR2 are SGHTA and FQGNSA. The CDR3 nucleotides read TGTGCCAGCAGTCTCACAGGGAGATCGAGCACAGATACGCAGTATTTT. It is translated as CASSLTGRSSTDTQYF.

This chain connects TRBV9 to TRBJ2-4, with 7 bases lining up with TRBD2. The CDR3 loop spans 12 amino acids. V was pared by 2 bases and J by 8 bases, with 1 base of the junction left unmatched. CDR1 and CDR2 from the germline V gene are SGDLS and YYNGEE. The CDR3 reads CASSVAGDIQYF. The CDR3 nucleotides read TGTGCCAGCAGCGTTGCGGGAGACATTCAGTACTTC.

The chain combines TRBV30 with TRBJ1-4; 7 bases fit TRBD1. The germline CDR1 and CDR2 sequences are GTSNPN and SVGIG (reference sequence). Unmatched junction bases numbered 9, after V lost 3 bases and J lost 2 bases. The CDR3 has 16 residues. The CDR3 protein is CAWSLGGGATNEKLFF. In DNA, the CDR3 is TGTGCCTGGAGCCTCGGAGGGGGCGCGACTAATGAAAAACTGTTTTTT.

The chain employs TRBV5-1 and TRBJ2-7, with 8 bases that match TRBD2. The trim removed 5 bases at V and 4 bases at J, leaving 8 bases unmatched. Germline loops: CDR1 SGHRS, CDR2 YFSETQ. The CDR3 contains 14 residues. CDR3: CASSYSGSRYEQYF. CDR3 sequence (DNA): TGCGCCAGCAGTTACAGCGGGAGTAGGTACGAGCAGTACTTC.

V usage is TRBV7-2 and J usage is TRBJ2-7; TRBD2 aligns across 7 bases. The CDR3 covers 17 residues. V trimming: 2 bases; J trimming: 2 bases; junction bases outside the gene matches: 12. Looked up from germline, CDR1 is SGHTA and CDR2 is FQGNSA. CDR3: CASSLKAGGWAAYEQYF. As DNA, the CDR3 is TGTGCCAGCAGCTTAAAGGCCGGGGGGTGGGCCGCCTACGAGCAGTACTTC.

The V and J genes are TRBV27 and TRBJ2-3, with 8 bases matching TRBD2. Germline V CDR1 and CDR2: MNHEY, SMNVEV (reference sequence). This CDR3 comprises 16 residues. V was clipped by 6 bases and J by 3 bases; unmatched bases: 11. The CDR3 reads CASSPLPGGRTDTQYF. The CDR3 DNA reads TGTGCCAGCAGCCCCCTCCCGGGGGGGCGGACAGATACGCAGTATTTT.

The count of this clone is one. V is TRBV4-1 and J is TRBJ2-2; 7 nucleotides match TRBD2. With 0 bases clipped from V and 7 bases from J, the junction kept 5 bases outside the gene matches. The CDR3 is 15 residues long. The germline gives CDR1 MGHRA, CDR2 YSYEKL. This CDR3 is CASSQDRGSSGELFF. Written as DNA, the CDR3 is TGCGCCAGCAGCCAAGACCGCGGGAGTAGCGGGGAGCTGTTTTTT.

The chain employs TRBV19 and TRBJ1-2, with TRBD1 matching over 9 bases. The CDR3 consists of 13 residues. The germline CDR1 and CDR2 sequences are LNHDA and SQIVND (reference sequence). Trimming took 3 bases from V and 8 from J; bases not matched to a gene: 4. The CDR3 is CASSIGTGNGYTF. As DNA, the CDR3 is TGTGCCAGTAGTATTGGGACAGGGAACGGCTACACCTTC.

CDR3 residues: CASSPPRQLHNYGYTF. The CDR3, as DNA: TGTGCCAGCTCACCACCAAGACAGTTACATAACTATGGCTACACCTTC. The chain is built from TRBV18 and TRBJ1-2; perhaps TRBD1 as D (5 bases). The CDR3 length is 16 residues. The germline V gene encodes CDR1 KGHSH and CDR2 LQKENI. Deletions cut 0 bases from V and 1 base from J, with 12 bases between.

The table lists this clone with a count of one. In DNA form, the CDR3 reads TGCAGCGTGATAGGACAGGGTCTGGGCTACACCTTC. It codes for CSVIGQGLGYTF. This rearrangement joins TRBV29-1 to TRBJ1-2; 8 bases are a match to TRBD1. The CDR3 is made up of 12 amino acids. V shed 6 bases and J 8 bases; nucleotides not matched to a gene: 8. In germline, CDR1 is SQVTM, CDR2 ANQGSEA.

The chain has TRBV5-6 and TRBJ1-3, with TRBD1 matching over 7 bases. With V trimmed by 3 bases and J by 0 bases, 9 bases remained unmatched. This CDR3 comprises 17 residues. The germline CDR1 and CDR2 sequences are SGHDT and YYEEEE. The CDR3 here is CASSSYRGQLSGNTIYF. In DNA form, the CDR3 reads TGTGCCAGCAGCTCCTACAGGGGCCAACTCTCTGGAAACACCATATATTTT. The variable domain in full, completed from reference TRBV5-6 and TRBJ1-3, reads DAGVTQSPTHLIKTRGQQVTLRCSPKSGHDTVSWYQQALGQGPQFIFQYYEEEERQRGNFPDRFSGHQFPNYSSELNVNALLLGDSALYLCASSSYRGQLSGNTIYFGEGSWLTVV.

The chain has TRBV11-3 and TRBJ2-7; 11 positions agree with TRBD2. Looked up from germline, CDR1 is SGHNT and CDR2 is YENEEA. Trimming removed 0 bases from V and 2 bases from J; junction bases left unmatched: 3. CDR3 size: 16 residues. The CDR3 nucleotides read TGTGCCAGCAGCTTAGACGGGACTAGCGGCACCTACGAGCAGTACTTC. Protein sequence: CASSLDGTSGTYEQYF.

The sample holds one count of this clone. The chain joins TRBV7-3 to TRBJ2-3; D is perhaps TRBD2 (6 bases). CDR3 length equals 16 residues. Trimming cost V 5 bases and J 9 bases, with 24 bases left between them. From germline, CDR1 is SGHTA and CDR2 FQGTGA. CDR3 nucleotide sequence: TGTGCCAGCAGCATCAATAGCGGACCAGCGTTTGAGACGCAGTATTTT. It specifies CASSINSGPAFETQYF.

This chain connects TRBV7-2 to TRBJ2-7, with a possible D match to TRBD2 (5 bases). The CDR3 is made up of 14 amino acids. Germline V gene sequence: CDR1 SGHTA, CDR2 FQGNSA. V gave up 1 base and J gave up 2 bases, with 9 bases separating them. CDR3 DNA sequence: TGTGCCAGCAGCTTAGATACGGGGACCTACGAGCAGTACTTC. It translates to CASSLDTGTYEQYF.

The chain couples TRBV5-1 to TRBJ1-4; D may be TRBD1 (5 bases). V was clipped by 1 base and J by 5 bases, with 12 bases between them. Germline V gene data show CDR1 as SGHRS and CDR2 as YFSETQ. CDR3 size: 15 residues. Here the CDR3 reads CASSLMPSGNEKLFF. The CDR3 nucleotides read TGCGCCAGCAGCTTGATGCCGTCAGGGAATGAAAAACTGTTTTTT. The full variable domain, rest sourced from reference TRBV5-1 and TRBJ1-4, is KAGVTQTPRYLIKTRGQQVTLSCSPISGHRSVSWYQQTPGQGLQFLFEYFSETQRNKGNFPGRFSGRQFSNSRSEMNVSTLELGDSALYLCASSLMPSGNEKLFFGSGTQLSVL.